These 31 T cell receptor beta chains were all obtained from the same sample, sequenced in a study of blood T cell repertoires in COVID-19. Assay: immunoSEQ multiplex PCR; the TCRdb copy retains only in-frame clones and omits some. The sample shows about 320,000 clones, less than 85% of them seen only once. Sequencing input: PBMCs or T cells enriched from blood (not recorded which). The receptors here all came from a woman in her 30s who had been exposed to COVID-19.

The table lists this clone with a count of one. The rearrangement links TRBV7-2 to TRBJ2-1; tentatively, D is TRBD1 (6 bases). Germline loops: CDR1 SGHTA, CDR2 FQGNSA. The CDR3 is made up of 14 amino acids. V was cut by 1 base and J by 9 bases, with 13 bases left in between. The CDR3 loop is CASSLVQGGGEQFF. The CDR3 coding sequence is TGTGCCAGCAGCTTAGTACAGGGTGGGGGTGAGCAGTTCTTC.

The CDR3 coding sequence is TGTGCCAGCAGACAGGGGGCCCTACAAGAGACCCAGTACTTC. Translated: CASRQGALQETQYF. This chain links TRBV6-5 with TRBJ2-5; TRBD1 matches at 9 bases. This CDR3 region has 14 residues. J was trimmed by 2 bases and V by 6 bases; bases with no gene match: 4. CDR1 is MNHEY and CDR2 is SVGAGI in the germline V gene.

J is TRBJ2-5 and V is TRBV18; D ambiguous. This CDR3 is built from 14 residues. Trimming took off 3 bases at V and 5 bases at J, with 13 bases between the two ends. CDR1 and CDR2 (germline): KGHSH, LQKENI. Here the CDR3 reads CASSPLIARETQYF. The CDR3 DNA reads as TGTGCCAGCTCACCCTTAATCGCTCGGGAGACCCAGTACTTC.

The V and J genes are TRBV5-6 and TRBJ2-6; 8 bases agree with TRBD1. The germline V gene has CDR1 SGHDT and CDR2 YYEEEE. The CDR3 loop spans 19 amino acids. V was pared by 4 bases and J by 1 base, with 13 bases of the junction left unmatched. The CDR3, as DNA: TGTGCCAGCAGCCCCGAACCGGGACAGGTTATATCTGGGGCCAACGTCCTGACTTTC. Amino acids: CASSPEPGQVISGANVLTF.

This clone was recorded a few times. The chain is built from TRBV28 and TRBJ2-7; D may be TRBD2 (6 bases). The germline gives CDR1 MDHEN, CDR2 SYDVKM. This CDR3 has 15 residues. Trimming left V 3 bases short and J 4 bases short, with 16 bases between. CDR3 sequence (DNA): TGTGCCAGCAGTTTCTCCCCCCGGGGGAGGTACGAGCAGTACTTC. Protein product: CASSFSPRGRYEQYF. Full variable domain (rest looked up from reference TRBV28 and TRBJ2-7): DVKVTQSSRYLVKRTGEKVFLECVQDMDHENMFWYRQDPGLGLRLIYFSYDVKMKEKGDIPEGYSVSREKKERFSLILESASTNQTSMYLCASSFSPRGRYEQYFGPGTRLTVT.

The chain links TRBV6-1 to TRBJ1-3, with D possibly being TRBD1 (5 bases). The CDR3 totals 14 residues. V was cut by 5 bases and J by 0 bases, with 8 bases left in between. Germline loops: CDR1 MNHNS, CDR2 SASEGT. In DNA form, the CDR3 reads TGTGCCAGCAGTAGCAGGGACTCTGGAAACACCATATATTTT. Protein product: CASSSRDSGNTIYF.

This clone has just one count. This rearrangement joins TRBV5-1 to TRBJ2-1; no clear D gene. The CDR3 has 12 residues. The germline CDR1 and CDR2 sequences are SGHRS and YFSETQ. V lost 1 base and J lost 4, with 3 bases in between. The CDR3, as DNA: TGCGCCAGCAGCTTGTCGTACAATGAGCAGTTCTTC. Its translation: CASSLSYNEQFF.

This clone was detected once. The rearrangement joins TRBV5-8 to TRBJ1-2; D call uncertain. The CDR3 contains 15 residues. CDR1 and CDR2 (germline): SGHTS, YDEGEE. V was pared by 1 base and J by 2 bases, with 12 bases between. The CDR3 coding sequence is TGTGCCAGCAGCTTGTCCCTCAGAATGAACTATGGCTACACCTTC. Residues: CASSLSLRMNYGYTF.

This clone has more than one count but fewer than ten. The V call is TRBV18, the J call TRBJ2-7, with 7 positions matching TRBD1. The CDR3 runs 17 residues. Trimming took 3 bases from V and 0 from J; bases not matched to a gene: 11. The germline V gene has CDR1 KGHSH and CDR2 LQKENI. The CDR3 region has the DNA TGTGCCAGCTCACCCCCGATCGACAGGGCGAGCTCCTACGAGCAGTACTTC. It is translated as CASSPPIDRASSYEQYF.

The V and J genes are TRBV23-1 and TRBJ2-2; 7 bases are a match to TRBD2. TRBV23-1 is filed as an ORF, its function uncertain. After removal of 4 bases from V and 2 bases from J, the junction contained 7 bases not matched to a gene. The CDR3 sequence is 16 residues long. The CDR3: CASSPPGLLNTGELFF. CDR3 DNA: TGCGCCAGCAGTCCACCGGGACTACTTAACACCGGGGAGCTGTTTTTT.

This sequence joins TRBV4-1 and TRBJ1-2; D may be TRBD1 (5 bases). This CDR3 comprises 13 residues. The germline V gene encodes CDR1 MGHRA and CDR2 YSYEKL. V dropped 0 bases and J dropped 6 bases, with 8 bases sitting between them. The CDR3 reads CASSQEGLHGYTF. As DNA, the CDR3 is TGCGCCAGCAGCCAAGAGGGGCTGCATGGCTACACCTTC.

The chain has TRBV5-8 and TRBJ2-7; TRBD1 matches at 8 bases. The CDR3 sequence is 14 residues long. V dropped 4 bases and J dropped 6; count of bases not matched to a gene: 9. The germline gives CDR1 SGHTS, CDR2 YDEGEE. CDR3 loop: CASSNDRGLTEQYF. The CDR3 DNA reads as TGTGCCAGCAGCAACGACAGGGGTTTAACCGAGCAGTACTTC.

This rearrangement joins TRBV19 to TRBJ1-1, with TRBD1 as a possible D gene (6 bases). V lost 6 bases, J lost 10 bases, and 12 bases lay in between. Germline V lookup: CDR1 LNHDA, CDR2 SQIVND (reference sequence). The CDR3 spans 11 residues. Here the CDR3 reads CASRTGLAAFF. The CDR3, as DNA: TGTGCCAGTAGAACAGGGTTGGCAGCTTTCTTT.

The table lists this clone with a few counts. The same CDR3 is also encoded by other DNA sequences in this sample. The genes are TRBV10-2 and TRBJ1-4; TRBD1 matches at 9 bases. Germline-derived CDR1 and CDR2 are WSHSY and SAAADI. This CDR3 region has 15 residues. The trim removed 6 bases at V and 5 bases at J, leaving 7 bases unmatched. The CDR3 nucleotides are TGCGCCAGCAGACCCGGGACAGGGCGGAATGAAAAACTGTTTTTT. Protein sequence: CASRPGTGRNEKLFF.

The chain couples TRBV21-1 to TRBJ1-5; the D call of TRBD1 is as the table states it, not checked on the DNA. TRBV21-1 is listed as a pseudogene. The CDR3 contains 15 residues. The CDR3 nucleotides read TGTGCCAGCAGCTGCGAGCCCAGGGGGCGTCAGCCCCAGCATTTT. Residues: CASSCEPRGRQPQHF.

The rearrangement joins TRBV5-1 to TRBJ1-2; the match to TRBD1 covers 7 bases. V lost 4 bases and J lost 0; bases outside the gene matches: 6. Germline lookup yields CDR1 SGHRS and CDR2 YFSETQ. The CDR3 spans 15 residues. The CDR3 DNA reads as TGCGCCAGCAGCGCGGGGACAGATACTAACTATGGCTACACCTTC. Its translation: CASSAGTDTNYGYTF.

This chain uses TRBV28 with TRBJ1-5; D may be TRBD1 (5 bases). There are 15 residues in the CDR3. In germline, CDR1 is MDHEN, CDR2 SYDVKM. Trimming removed 6 bases from V and 9 bases from J, with 21 bases in between. The CDR3 sequence: CASSGGEVLGRPQHF. The CDR3 nucleotides are TGTGCCAGCAGCGGGGGAGAGGTCCTGGGTCGGCCCCAGCATTTT. The entire variable domain, with the rest obtained from reference TRBV28 and TRBJ1-5, is as follows: DVKVTQSSRYLVKRTGEKVFLECVQDMDHENMFWYRQDPGLGLRLIYFSYDVKMKEKGDIPEGYSVSREKKERFSLILESASTNQTSMYLCASSGGEVLGRPQHFGDGTRLSIL.

The chain carries TRBV6-5 and TRBJ1-1, with D perhaps TRBD1 (5 bases). CDR1 is MNHEY, CDR2 SVGAGI, per germline. The CDR3 covers 14 residues. V lost 6 bases, J lost 5 bases, and 16 bases lay in between. In nucleotides, the CDR3 is TGTGCCAGCAGCACTCTTCAGGGAGGGACTGAAGCTTTCTTT. Its protein is CASSTLQGGTEAFF.

The chain employs TRBV11-2 and TRBJ2-7; maybe TRBD1 (5 bases). In germline, CDR1 is SGHAT, CDR2 FQNNGV. CDR3 length: 14 amino acids. V lost 5 bases, J lost 1 base, and 12 bases lay in between. The CDR3: CASSTITGSYEQYF. The CDR3 DNA follows: TGTGCCAGCAGCACAATCACAGGTTCCTACGAGCAGTACTTC.

The rearrangement links TRBV5-4 to TRBJ2-5, with D perhaps matching TRBD2 (7 bases). The CDR3 is made up of 16 amino acids. Germline V gene lookup returns CDR1 SGHNT and CDR2 YYREEE (reference sequence). Trimming left V 3 bases short and J 4 bases short, with 19 bases between. In DNA form, the CDR3 reads TGTGCCAGCAGCTCGCAATCACAGGGAGGGGGAGAGACCCAGTACTTC. This translates into CASSSQSQGGGETQYF.

V is TRBV7-2 and J is TRBJ2-1; tentative D call: TRBD2 (7 bases). The CDR3 consists of 16 residues. Germline CDR1 reads SGHTA; CDR2 reads FQGNSA. The V and J ends lost 5 bases and 2 bases respectively, with 16 bases between them. CDR3 sequence reads: CASSLGGGAAYNEQFF. The CDR3 DNA follows: TGTGCCAGCAGCCTAGGGGGAGGGGCCGCCTACAATGAGCAGTTCTTC.

The chain recombines TRBV30 with TRBJ2-7; 7 positions agree with TRBD2. CDR1 and CDR2 (germline): GTSNPN, SVGIG (reference sequence). The J segment lost 1 base and the V segment lost 2 bases, leaving 14 bases of the junction unmatched. The CDR3 sequence is 17 residues long. For the CDR3, the DNA is TGTGCCTGGAGTTCTTGGTTTGCGCAGGGAGGGTCCTACGAGCAGTACTTC. It translates to CAWSSWFAQGGSYEQYF.

This chain connects TRBV5-1 to TRBJ1-1; TRBD1 might be the D (5 bases). Germline CDR1 is SGHRS and CDR2 is YFSETQ. V lost 1 base and J 1 base, leaving 14 bases between the germline ends. The CDR3 contains 16 residues. CDR3 coding DNA: TGCGCCAGCAGCTTGAGGGGTCGGGAGACGAACACTGAAGCTTTCTTT. This codes for CASSLRGRETNTEAFF.

This clone occurred a few times. The rearrangement joins TRBV28 to TRBJ1-5; D gene unclear. Trimming stripped 5 bases from V and 3 bases from J, with 5 bases between. CDR3 length equals 12 residues. Germline lookup yields CDR1 MDHEN and CDR2 SYDVKM. CDR3 loop: CASSPYNQPQHF. CDR3 nucleotide sequence: TGTGCCAGCAGTCCTTACAATCAGCCCCAGCATTTT.

The rearrangement joins TRBV30 to TRBJ1-4; D unclear. The germline CDR1 and CDR2 sequences are GTSNPN and SVGIG (reference sequence). The CDR3 sequence is 16 residues long. Trimming pared 2 bases from V and 4 bases from J, leaving 17 bases between. The CDR3 bases are TGTGCCTGGAGTACCTTAGTATCCGCGAATAATGAAAAACTGTTTTTT. Protein product: CAWSTLVSANNEKLFF.

This clone was found a few times. The rearrangement joins TRBV5-4 to TRBJ1-6; the D gene is possibly TRBD1 (5 bases). CDR1 is SGHNT and CDR2 is YYREEE in the germline V gene (reference sequence). V was trimmed by 0 bases and J by 7 bases, leaving 20 bases between them. The CDR3 is 18 residues long. CDR3 DNA sequence: TGTGCCAGCAGCTTGGAGTGGCGGGGGGATTCGGGAAATTCACCCCTCCACTTT. It yields the protein CASSLEWRGDSGNSPLHF.

V gene TRBV30 combines with J gene TRBJ2-2, with 15 bases matching TRBD2. The CDR3 spans 18 residues. Germline trimming cut 4 bases from V and 7 bases from J; bases unmatched to any gene: 13. The germline gives CDR1 GTSNPN, CDR2 SVGIG (reference sequence). The CDR3 reads CAWTLGLAGGPVYGELFF. The CDR3 DNA follows: TGTGCCTGGACTTTAGGACTAGCGGGGGGGCCGGTCTACGGGGAGCTGTTTTTT.

The chain recombines TRBV19 with TRBJ1-4; TRBD1 aligns across 7 bases. J was trimmed by 5 bases and V by 3 bases; bases with no gene match: 6. The germline gives CDR1 LNHDA, CDR2 SQIVND (reference sequence). The CDR3 spans 15 residues. The CDR3 protein is CASSIPGTANEKLFF. In DNA, the CDR3 is TGTGCCAGTAGTATTCCCGGGACAGCAAATGAAAAACTGTTTTTT.

V is TRBV10-2 and J is TRBJ1-5; 8 positions agree with TRBD1. The CDR3 spans 15 residues. The germline gives CDR1 WSHSY, CDR2 SAAADI. The trim removed 3 bases at V and 3 bases at J, leaving 4 bases unmatched. The CDR3 is CASSEPDRVNQPQHF. Written as DNA, the CDR3 is TGCGCCAGCAGTGAACCGGACAGGGTCAATCAGCCCCAGCATTTT.

The chain employs TRBV2 and TRBJ1-5; D gene ambiguous. There are 15 residues in the CDR3. The V end was cut by 3 bases, the J end by 3 bases, with 12 bases between. Germline V lookup: CDR1 SNHLY, CDR2 FYNNEI. In DNA, the CDR3 is TGTGCCAGCAGTGATAAGCGAGGATCCAATCAGCCCCAGCATTTT. This translates into CASSDKRGSNQPQHF.

The rearrangement joins TRBV7-2 to TRBJ1-5; possible D gene TRBD1, 6 bases. Trimming removed 5 bases at V and 5 bases at J, with 16 bases between. The CDR3 is 15 amino acids. CDR1 SGHTA and CDR2 FQGNSA come from the germline V gene. The CDR3 DNA reads TGTGCCAGCAGCCCTACAGGACAGATGCATCAGCCCCAGCATTTT. Protein sequence: CASSPTGQMHQPQHF.